Listed below are T cell receptor beta chains from one sample, sequenced in a study of Graves' ophthalmopathy and Graves' hyperthyroidism. Via MiXCR, TCRdb re-called the multiplex PCR reads, giving one row per CDR3 protein. The data hold about 480,000 distinct CDR3 sequences, with over 13% observed a single time. The specimen was blood. These receptors were obtained from a woman in her 30s with Graves' ophthalmopathy. The CDR3 runs from the conserved cysteine through the conserved F or W. D genes are given only for firm matches. Expanded clones get a size class; other rows say once, few or many, or leave the size out.

cdr3_length clone_size j_call d_call v_call cdr3_nt cdr3_aa
15 many TRBJ2-2 NA TRBV9 TGTGCCAGCAGCGTTCAGATCGTGAACACCGGGGAGCTGTTTTTT CASSVQIVNTGELFF
14 once TRBJ2-5 NA TRBV20-1 TGCAGTGCTAGAGAATGGGGGCGCCAAGAGACCCAGTACTTC CSAREWGRQETQYF
15 many TRBJ1-5 TRBD1 TRBV7-9 TGTGCCAGCAGCTTCGGACAGGGAGGCAATCAGCCCCAGCATTTT CASSFGQGGNQPQHF
13 many TRBJ2-7 NA TRBV27 TGTGCCAGCAGCGGGGGCTCACCTTACGAGCAGTACTTC CASSGGSPYEQYF
13 NA TRBJ2-5 NA TRBV7-3 TGTGCCAGCAGCCCGCGCTTCCAAGAGACCCAGTACTTC CASSPRFQETQYF
14 many TRBJ2-7 TRBD1 TRBV28 TGTGCCAGCAGAACCGGACAGGGAGCCTACGAGCAGTACTTC CASRTGQGAYEQYF
15 many TRBJ2-7 NA TRBV5-1 TGCGCCAGCAGCCCGACTTCCCGGGGCACCTACGAGCAGTACTTC CASSPTSRGTYEQYF
15 many TRBJ1-5 NA TRBV7-8 TGTGCCAGCAGCTTGGGACGGATTAGCGCTCAGCCCCAGCATTTT CASSLGRISAQPQHF
13 many TRBJ1-1 NA TRBV28 TGTGCCAGCAGTCTTCCCGGGACTCCTGAAGCTTTCTTT CASSLPGTPEAFF
15 many TRBJ2-7 NA TRBV7-9 TGTGCCAGCAGCCCACGACAAGCCGACCCCCACGAGCAGTACTTC CASSPRQADPHEQYF
12 many TRBJ1-2 NA TRBV29-1 TGCAGCGTCCCCTGGACAGACTATGGCTACACCTTC CSVPWTDYGYTF
18 NA TRBJ2-2 TRBD1 TRBV4-1 TGCGCCAGCAGCCAAGATGGAGTGGACAGGGCGAACACCGGGGAGCTGTTTTTT CASSQDGVDRANTGELFF
12 many TRBJ1-1 TRBD1 TRBV20-1 TGCAGTGCGCCCGACAGGGGCACTGAAGCTTTCTTT CSAPDRGTEAFF
19 few TRBJ2-2 TRBD2 TRBV4-2 TGTGCCAGCAGCCAAGAACTAGCGGGGGGGCAAGGTGCCACCGGGGAGCTGTTTTTT CASSQELAGGQGATGELFF
12 few TRBJ1-1 NA TRBV27 TGTGCCAGCGGGGTCCGCCGGACTGAAGCTTTCTTT CASGVRRTEAFF
13 many TRBJ1-5 NA TRBV6-5 TGTGCCAGCACTCCGGCACCTAATCAGCCCCAGCATTTT CASTPAPNQPQHF
14 many TRBJ1-2 TRBD1 TRBV6-1 TGTGCCAGCAGTGGGGGACAGTGGGGATATGGCTACACCTTC CASSGGQWGYGYTF
13 many TRBJ1-2 NA TRBV6-1 TGTGCCAGCAGCACACAGGGCCCCTATGGCTACACCTTC CASSTQGPYGYTF
11 many TRBJ2-7 NA TRBV9 TGTGCCAGCAGCGGCAACTACGAGCAGTACTTC CASSGNYEQYF
16 many TRBJ1-5 NA TRBV13 TGTGCCAGCAGCTTACGGGGAGATGGGGGCAATCAGCCCCAGCATTTT CASSLRGDGGNQPQHF
15 many TRBJ1-5 NA TRBV15 TGTGCCACCAGCAGAGATGCCAGGGGCAATCAGCCCCAGCATTTT CATSRDARGNQPQHF
14 many TRBJ2-2 NA TRBV7-3 TGTGCCAGCAGCTTAGGTCGGGAGACCGGGGAGCTGTTTTTT CASSLGRETGELFF
16 few TRBJ2-5 NA TRBV6-1 TGTGCCAGCAGTGAAGCAGGGGAAACGTGGGGGGAGACCCAGTACTTC CASSEAGETWGETQYF
14 many TRBJ2-7 TRBD2 TRBV9 TGTGCCAGCAGCGCGGGACTAGCGGTCTACGAGCAGTACTTC CASSAGLAVYEQYF
11 many TRBJ2-7 NA TRBV6-5 TGTGCCAGCAGTTCGGGCGGGTATCAGTACTTC CASSSGGYQYF
14 NA TRBJ1-5 NA TRBV6-5 TGTGCCAGCATTATACAGGGTAGCAATCAGCCCCAGCATTTT CASIIQGSNQPQHF
12 few TRBJ1-2 TRBD1 TRBV5-1 TGCGCCAGCAGCCCGGGACAGGGGAGCTACACCTTC CASSPGQGSYTF
13 NA TRBJ2-7 NA TRBV27 TGTGCCAGCAGCCCCGGGACCCGGTACGAGCAGTACTTC CASSPGTRYEQYF
15 many TRBJ1-2 NA TRBV2 TGTGCCAGCAACTCCTTTCGGACAGCGAACTATGGCTACACCTTC CASNSFRTANYGYTF
14 NA TRBJ1-5 NA TRBV11-2 TGTGCCAGCAGCACCACAGGAAGAGGGCAGCCCCAGCATTTT CASSTTGRGQPQHF
16 many TRBJ1-1 NA TRBV6-9 TGTGCCAGCAGTGAAAATGGGGGCGTGATGAACACTGAAGCTTTCTTT CASSENGGVMNTEAFF
14 many TRBJ2-5 NA TRBV20-1 TGCAGTGCTAAAGACAGTCAACAGTGGGAGACCCAGTACTTC CSAKDSQQWETQYF
12 many TRBJ2-7 NA TRBV7-2 TGTGCCAGCAGCTTTCGACAGTACAAGCAGTACTTC CASSFRQYKQYF
14 NA TRBJ2-5 NA TRBV24-1 TGTGCCACCAGTGATTTTTCCAGCCAAGAGACCCAGTACTTC CATSDFSSQETQYF
14 many TRBJ1-1 NA TRBV28 TGTGCCAGCAGTTTCGGCCAACTACAGCGGAGAGCTTTCTTT CASSFGQLQRRAFF
15 many TRBJ2-4 TRBD1 TRBV6-1 TGTGCCAGCAGTACATTACAGGGGACCAAAAACATTCAGTACTTC CASSTLQGTKNIQYF
13 NA TRBJ1-4 NA TRBV12-3/TRBV12-4 TGTGCCAGCAGTTTGGGGGGGCGGGAAAAACTGTTTTTT CASSLGGREKLFF
19 many TRBJ1-1 TRBD1 TRBV6-4 TGTGCCAGCAGGAGGGTAACCGGGACAGGGGCCATATCGGACATTGAAGCTTTCTTT CASRRVTGTGAISDIEAFF
14 many TRBJ2-5 NA TRBV12-3/TRBV12-4 TGTGCCAGCAGTTTGTCAGCTGCGGCTGAGACCCAGTACTTC CASSLSAAAETQYF
13 many TRBJ2-7 NA TRBV9 TGTGCCAGCAGCTCGTTAGGGGGTTACGAGCAGTACTTC CASSSLGGYEQYF
16 NA TRBJ1-3 NA TRBV6-5 TGTGCCAGCAGTTACTCCGGCAGCCACTCTGGAAACACCATATATTTT CASSYSGSHSGNTIYF
15 many TRBJ1-3 NA TRBV5-1 TGCGCCAGCAGCTTGGAAGGGACAACTGGAAACACCATATATTTT CASSLEGTTGNTIYF
15 many TRBJ1-1 NA TRBV27 TGTGCCAGCAGTCTCTTGGGGGATCTTAACACTGAAGCTTTCTTT CASSLLGDLNTEAFF
15 NA TRBJ2-5 NA TRBV11-2 TGTGCCAGCAGCCCTGGCGAGCGGGTGGAAGAGACCCAGTACTTC CASSPGERVEETQYF
15 many TRBJ1-5 NA TRBV28 TGTGCCAGCGGCCCCTTAAGGGTAAATAATCAGCCCCAGCATTTT CASGPLRVNNQPQHF
15 many TRBJ1-1 NA TRBV30 TGTGCCTGGAGTCCTACGGGACTCTCCAGCTCGCAGGCTTTCTTT CAWSPTGLSSSQAFF
14 many TRBJ2-7 TRBD2 TRBV20-1 TGCAGTGCGTCCGGGACTAGCGCTACCTACGAGCAGTACTTC CSASGTSATYEQYF
15 many TRBJ2-4 TRBD1 TRBV9 TGTGCCAGCAGCGTATCAGGCAGGGGGCCAAACATTCAGTACTTC CASSVSGRGPNIQYF
14 NA TRBJ2-7 TRBD1 TRBV7-8 TGTGCCAGCAGCTTAGTTAGGACAGGGCACGAGCAGTACTTC CASSLVRTGHEQYF
16 many TRBJ2-5 NA TRBV6-1 TGTGCCAGCAAATACGTGGGACGTGGATTAAAAGAGACCCAGTACTTC CASKYVGRGLKETQYF
16 many TRBJ2-2 NA TRBV12-3/TRBV12-4 TGTGCCAGCAGTTTATTCGGGGGTCCGAACACCGGGGAGCTGTTTTTT CASSLFGGPNTGELFF
14 many TRBJ2-7 TRBD2 TRBV15 TGTGCCACCAGCAGAAGCGGGAGGGGGACCGAGCAGTACTTC CATSRSGRGTEQYF
15 many TRBJ1-6 NA TRBV6-5 TGTGCCAGCAGTTACGACCAGGGAGGTGATTCACCCCTCCACTTT CASSYDQGGDSPLHF